By share, the clone carrying this T cell receptor beta chain ranks as medium-sized (0.01 to 0.1%). Its antigen is undetermined. The J segment lost 5 bases and the V segment lost 6 bases, leaving 9 bases of the junction unmatched. The CDR3 length is 14 residues. The TRBV12-4/TRBJ1-2 clonotypes were amplified using barcode primers with ligated adaptors. Each CDR3 protein gets one entry after TCRdb re-called the multiplex PCR reads with MiXCR. The table includes over 650 distinct CDR3 sequences, about 12% detected once. Treg sorting used a CD4+CD25+CD127-/low gate. Study observations and caveats: About an eighth of tumor Treg sequences matched naive CD4+ cells. The TCR gene usage of tumor memory CD4+ T cells clustered together with blood and lymph node memory CD4+ cells and with lymph node naive CD4+ cells.

This chain joins TRBV12-3 or TRBV12-4 and TRBJ1-2; 7 bases are shared with TRBD1. The sample comprised Tregs sorted from blood. This receptor was taken from a female donor with breast cancer. The CDR3 DNA reads TGTGCCAGCAGCCCGGGGAGACAGGGTTATGGCTACACCTTC. Its protein product is CASSPGRQGYGYTF.